The 28 T cell receptor beta chains in this list originate from one sample, sequenced in a study of shared clonotypes between healthy human individuals. Method: immunoSEQ multiplex PCR; TCRdb's copy keeps in-frame clones and lacks some. The table has approximately 500,000 clones, 70% to 85% seen once; the top ten hold more than 10%. What was sequenced was PBMCs. Receptors originate from a woman aged 35 to 49 in good health. Some clones in this sample may be carry-over from other donors' samples.

This clone was counted a single time. The chain combines TRBV5-1 with TRBJ2-4, with 7 positions matching TRBD1. Germline loops: CDR1 SGHRS, CDR2 YFSETQ. Losses at the gene ends were 3 bases for V and 6 bases for J; bases not matched to a gene: 6. The CDR3 extends over 14 amino acids. Here the CDR3 DNA reads TGCGCCAGCAGCTCTACAGGGGCCGGAAACATTCAGTACTTC. This gives the protein CASSSTGAGNIQYF.

This clone showed up just a few times. DNA for the CDR3: TGTGCCAGCAGTAATTTTGGGGACAGTCAAGAGACCCAGTACTTC. Its protein is CASSNFGDSQETQYF. The gene calls are TRBV6-1 and TRBJ2-5; TRBD1 agrees at 7 bases. CDR1 is MNHNS and CDR2 is SASEGT in the germline V gene. The J segment lost 2 bases and the V segment lost 5 bases, leaving 8 bases of the junction unmatched. This CDR3 has 15 residues.

The J gene is TRBJ1-4, the V gene TRBV23-1; 12 nucleotides line up with TRBD1. TRBV23-1 is identified as an open reading frame with a role that is uncertain. Trimming cost V 6 bases and J 3 bases; bases outside gene matches: 8. This CDR3 has 17 residues. The chain's CDR3 is CASRPTGQGAANEKLFF. For the CDR3, the DNA is TGCGCCAGCAGACCAACGGGACAGGGGGCGGCTAATGAAAAACTGTTTTTT.

CDR3 sequence reads: CASSPPGQGPQHF. The DNA for the CDR3 is TGTGCCAGCTCACCCCCGGGACAGGGCCCCCAGCATTTT. The rearrangement uses TRBV18 and TRBJ1-5, with 9 positions matching TRBD1. Germline trimming cut 3 bases from V and 10 bases from J; bases unmatched to any gene: 4. Germline CDR1 reads KGHSH; CDR2 reads LQKENI. The CDR3 sequence is 13 residues long.

The table lists this clone with a few counts. This chain links TRBV7-9 with TRBJ2-1; 7 bases are shared with TRBD2. V shed 6 bases, J shed 5 bases, and the junction held 7 bases outside the gene matches. Germline V gene sequence: CDR1 SEHNR, CDR2 FQNEAQ (reference sequence). The CDR3 extends over 14 amino acids. The CDR3: CASRGGGRDNEQFF. CDR3 DNA: TGTGCCAGCAGGGGCGGGGGTCGAGACAATGAGCAGTTCTTC.

There are a few counts of this clone. At one end, the junction sequence differs from germline, possibly due to a read error. The rearrangement links TRBV6-6 to TRBJ1-2; 7 bases are a match to TRBD1. This CDR3 region has 12 residues. Germline V lookup: CDR1 MNHNY, CDR2 SVGAGI (reference sequence). The CDR3, as DNA: TGTGCCAGCAGCCCCGGACAGGCCGAAAGGAGGTTC. It is translated as CASSPGQAERRF.

The chain uses TRBV6-1 and TRBJ2-7, with 10 bases that match TRBD2. The J segment lost 2 bases and the V segment lost 5 bases, leaving 0 bases of the junction unmatched. The CDR3 covers 13 residues. Germline V gene sequence: CDR1 MNHNS, CDR2 SASEGT. CDR3 nucleotide sequence: TGTGCCAGCAGTCTAGCGGGAGCCTACGAGCAGTACTTC. Translated, it gives CASSLAGAYEQYF.

The chain combines TRBV7-2 with TRBJ2-7; D unclear. Germline CDR1 is SGHTA and CDR2 is FQGNSA. CDR3 length equals 13 residues. V was clipped by 3 bases and J by 1 base, with 7 bases between them. Written as DNA, the CDR3 is TGTGCCAGCAGCTTCGGCCGGTCCTACGAGCAGTACTTC. It translates to CASSFGRSYEQYF.

This clone is a singleton in its sample. The rearrangement links TRBV5-1 to TRBJ2-6; D gene uncertain. From germline, CDR1 is SGHRS and CDR2 YFSETQ. This CDR3 is 14 amino acids long. Trimming shortened V by 3 bases and J by 0 bases, and 4 bases separated the two germline ends. CDR3 in DNA: TGCGCCAGCAGCTCGGTCTCTGGGGCCAACGTCCTGACTTTC. This gives the protein CASSSVSGANVLTF.

This chain joins TRBV5-1 and TRBJ1-1, with D unclear. This CDR3 comprises 15 residues. V was clipped by 0 bases and J by 1 base, with 10 bases between them. CDR1 and CDR2 (germline): SGHRS, YFSETQ. CDR3 nucleotides: TGCGCCAGCAGCTTGGACGCCAGGACGAACACTGAAGCTTTCTTT. Its protein is CASSLDARTNTEAFF. The full variable domain, rest sourced from reference TRBV5-1 and TRBJ1-1, is KAGVTQTPRYLIKTRGQQVTLSCSPISGHRSVSWYQQTPGQGLQFLFEYFSETQRNKGNFPGRFSGRQFSNSRSEMNVSTLELGDSALYLCASSLDARTNTEAFFGQGTRLTVV.

This clone was counted at least ten times. Other DNA sequences of this sample code for an identical CDR3. The J gene is TRBJ2-5, the V gene TRBV5-1; D might be TRBD1 (5 bases). The germline V and J ends were trimmed by 2 bases and 1 base, with 6 bases remaining between them. The germline gives CDR1 SGHRS, CDR2 YFSETQ. This CDR3 spans 13 amino acids. The CDR3 DNA sequence: TGCGCCAGCAGCTTTAGGGGCCAAGAGACCCAGTACTTC. Translating gives CASSFRGQETQYF.

There are a few counts of this clone. CDR3 bases: TGTGCCAGCAGCTTAACGGGGGGACTAGCGGGTTCCGGTGAGCAGTTCTTC. This translates into CASSLTGGLAGSGEQFF. The rearrangement links TRBV7-3 to TRBJ2-1; 12 bases agree with TRBD2. This CDR3 spans 17 amino acids. V was clipped by 0 bases and J by 9 bases; unmatched bases: 9. Per the germline V gene, CDR1 is SGHTA and CDR2 is FQGTGA.

DNA of the CDR3: TGTGCCAGCAGTGACAAACCGAACACCGGGGAGCTGTTTTTT. This codes for CASSDKPNTGELFF. The chain combines TRBV2 with TRBJ2-2; no reliable D call. Germline loops: CDR1 SNHLY, CDR2 FYNNEI. The CDR3 is 14 amino acids. Trimming cost V 3 bases and J 0 bases, with 5 bases left between them.

The chain combines TRBV7-2 with TRBJ2-1; the D gene is possibly TRBD2 (5 bases). Trimming took 2 bases from V and 3 from J, leaving 14 bases between them. Per the germline V gene, CDR1 is SGHTA and CDR2 is FQGNSA. The CDR3 runs 16 residues. CDR3 DNA: TGTGCCAGCAGCTTACTTGGTGGGAGTATCTACAATGAGCAGTTCTTC. Translation: CASSLLGGSIYNEQFF.

The V gene is TRBV18, the J gene TRBJ2-1, with 13 bases identical to TRBD2. This CDR3 is 15 amino acids long. After removal of 3 bases from V and 5 bases from J, the junction contained 1 base not matched to a gene. Germline lookup yields CDR1 KGHSH and CDR2 LQKENI. Here the CDR3 DNA reads TGTGCCAGCTCACCCGGGACTAGCGGGGACAATGAGCAGTTCTTC. This sequence encodes CASSPGTSGDNEQFF.

This chain uses TRBV4-2 with TRBJ1-4; D uncertain. CDR1 is LGHNA and CDR2 is YNFKEQ in the germline V gene. V was cut by 2 bases and J by 5 bases, with 15 bases left in between. The CDR3 spans 16 residues. CDR3 loop: CASSQLYGSVNEKLFF. In nucleotides, the CDR3 is TGTGCCAGCAGCCAACTATACGGGTCGGTGAATGAAAAACTGTTTTTT.

In the case of this clone: The identical CDR3 is also encoded by other nucleotide sequences in the sample. The rearrangement uses TRBV5-1 and TRBJ2-3; 7 nucleotides match TRBD2. Germline-derived CDR1 and CDR2 are SGHRS and YFSETQ. The V gene end was trimmed by 1 base and the J gene end by 0 bases; junction bases not matched to a gene: 2. The CDR3 is 15 residues long. The CDR3 loop reads CASSLTSASTDTQYF. The CDR3 DNA reads as TGCGCCAGCAGCTTGACTAGCGCAAGCACAGATACGCAGTATTTT.

The J gene is TRBJ2-3, the V gene TRBV15, with D hard to call. CDR3 size: 14 residues. Trimming stripped 0 bases from V and 1 base from J, with 5 bases between. Per germline, CDR1 LNHNV and CDR2 YYDKDF (reference sequence). CDR3 sequence: CATSRDPGTDTQYF. DNA of the CDR3: TGTGCCACCAGCAGAGATCCTGGCACAGATACGCAGTATTTT. Full variable domain (outside the CDR3, taken from reference TRBV15 and TRBJ2-3): DAMVIQNPRYQVTQFGKPVTLSCSQTLNHNVMYWYQQKSSQAPKLLFHYYDKDFNNEADTPDNFQSRRPNTSFCFLDIRSPGLGDTAMYLCATSRDPGTDTQYFGPGTRLTVL.

The chain joins TRBV6-5 to TRBJ1-5, with 7 bases matching TRBD1. The germline CDR1 and CDR2 sequences are MNHEY and SVGAGI. This CDR3 has 15 residues. Unmatched junction bases numbered 3, after V lost 4 bases and J lost 0 bases. The CDR3 sequence: CASSWDSYSNQPQHF. The CDR3, as DNA: TGTGCCAGCAGTTGGGACAGCTATAGCAATCAGCCCCAGCATTTT.

The chain carries TRBV19 and TRBJ1-4, with 11 bases identical to TRBD1. From germline, CDR1 is LNHDA and CDR2 SQIVND (reference sequence). J gave up 8 bases and V 9 bases, and 5 bases lay outside the gene matches. There are 13 residues in the CDR3. CDR3 sequence reads: CASTGTGGEKLFF. The DNA for the CDR3 is TGTGCCAGCACCGGGACAGGGGGAGAAAAACTGTTTTTT. Filled out from reference TRBV19 and TRBJ1-4, the complete variable domain reads DGGITQSPKYLFRKEGQNVTLSCEQNLNHDAMYWYRQDPGQGLRLIYYSQIVNDFQKGDIAEGYSVSREKKESFPLTVTSAQKNPTAFYLCASTGTGGEKLFFGSGTQLSVL.

The chain couples TRBV19 to TRBJ2-7, with D hard to call. CDR1 and CDR2 (germline): LNHDA, SQIVND (reference sequence). This CDR3 has 14 residues. The V end lost 5 bases, the J end lost 0 bases, and 11 bases lay between the germline ends. The CDR3 DNA reads TGTGCCAGTAGTCCCGGGTCGAGCTCCTACGAGCAGTACTTC. It codes for CASSPGSSSYEQYF. The entire variable domain, with the rest obtained from reference TRBV19 and TRBJ2-7, is as follows: DGGITQSPKYLFRKEGQNVTLSCEQNLNHDAMYWYRQDPGQGLRLIYYSQIVNDFQKGDIAEGYSVSREKKESFPLTVTSAQKNPTAFYLCASSPGSSSYEQYFGPGTRLTVT.

This clone was recorded only once. This chain uses TRBV11-2 with TRBJ1-4; D remains ambiguous. The V end was cut by 1 base, the J end by 4 bases, with 7 bases between. From germline, CDR1 is SGHAT and CDR2 FQNNGV. This CDR3 has 14 amino acids. CDR3 DNA sequence: TGTGCCAGCAGCTTAGGGAGTATTAATGAAAAACTGTTTTTT. This sequence encodes CASSLGSINEKLFF.

As for this clone: This CDR3 is also generated by other DNA sequences in the sample. V and J are TRBV28 and TRBJ2-6; D is undetermined. This CDR3 is 14 amino acids long. Germline V gene lookup returns CDR1 MDHEN and CDR2 SYDVKM. V lost 4 bases to trimming and J lost 0 bases, with 4 bases between them. CDR3 in amino acids: CASSWGSGANVLTF. The CDR3 nucleotides are TGTGCCAGCAGTTGGGGCTCTGGGGCCAACGTCCTGACTTTC.

This clone was detected a few times. This chain links TRBV5-1 with TRBJ2-2; D not certain. There are 15 residues in the CDR3. V was cut by 0 bases and J by 6 bases, with 12 bases left in between. Germline assignment: CDR1 SGHRS and CDR2 YFSETQ. CDR3 DNA sequence: TGCGCCAGCAGCTTGGAGGACGTCCGATCCGGGGAGCTGTTTTTT. As protein: CASSLEDVRSGELFF.

The gene calls are TRBV9 and TRBJ2-2; D is unclear. The ends were cut back, 0 bases at V and 7 bases at J, with 4 bases in the middle. Germline loops: CDR1 SGDLS, CDR2 YYNGEE. The CDR3 consists of 12 residues. CDR3 loop: CASSVVSGELFF. The DNA for the CDR3 is TGTGCCAGCAGCGTAGTAAGCGGGGAGCTGTTTTTT.

A single count supports this clone. This CDR3 is also generated by other DNA sequences in the sample. CDR3 nucleotide sequence: TGTGCCAGTAGTATACGGGGGAACACTGAAGCTTTCTTT. Amino acids: CASSIRGNTEAFF. J is TRBJ1-1 and V is TRBV19; no definite D call. V gave up 2 bases and J gave up 1 base, with 5 bases separating them. The CDR3 is 13 residues long. Germline assignment: CDR1 LNHDA and CDR2 SQIVND (reference sequence).

The rearrangement uses TRBV5-1 and TRBJ1-2, with TRBD1 identical over 7 bases. This CDR3 region has 16 residues. V trimming: 4 bases; J trimming: 5 bases; junction bases outside the gene matches: 14. Germline CDR1 reads SGHRS; CDR2 reads YFSETQ. CDR3 bases: TGCGCCAGCAGCCCCAGGAGTGGGACAGTAATATATGGCTACACCTTC. Translation gives CASSPRSGTVIYGYTF. Variable domain in full (rest from reference TRBV5-1 and TRBJ1-2): KAGVTQTPRYLIKTRGQQVTLSCSPISGHRSVSWYQQTPGQGLQFLFEYFSETQRNKGNFPGRFSGRQFSNSRSEMNVSTLELGDSALYLCASSPRSGTVIYGYTFGSGTRLTVV.

V gene TRBV6-1 combines with J gene TRBJ2-5, with TRBD1 matching over 8 bases. The J segment lost 5 bases and the V segment lost 2 bases, leaving 1 base of the junction unmatched. The CDR3 sequence is 13 residues long. CDR1 is MNHNS, CDR2 SASEGT, per germline. CDR3 sequence reads: CASSENRGETQYF. Here the CDR3 DNA reads TGTGCCAGCAGTGAAAACAGGGGGGAGACCCAGTACTTC.